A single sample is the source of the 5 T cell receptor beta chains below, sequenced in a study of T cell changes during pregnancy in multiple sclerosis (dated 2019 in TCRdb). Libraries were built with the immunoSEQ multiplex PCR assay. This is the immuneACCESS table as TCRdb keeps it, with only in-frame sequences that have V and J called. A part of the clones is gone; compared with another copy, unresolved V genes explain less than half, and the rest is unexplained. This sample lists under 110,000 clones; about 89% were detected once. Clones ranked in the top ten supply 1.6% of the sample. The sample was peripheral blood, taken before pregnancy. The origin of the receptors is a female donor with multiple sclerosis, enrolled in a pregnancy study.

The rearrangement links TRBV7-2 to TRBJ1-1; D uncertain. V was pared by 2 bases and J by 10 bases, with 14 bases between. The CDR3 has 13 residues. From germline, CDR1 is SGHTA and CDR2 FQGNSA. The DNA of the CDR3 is TGTGCCAGCAGCTTATCGGGGTATATCGGAGCTTTCTTT. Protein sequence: CASSLSGYIGAFF.

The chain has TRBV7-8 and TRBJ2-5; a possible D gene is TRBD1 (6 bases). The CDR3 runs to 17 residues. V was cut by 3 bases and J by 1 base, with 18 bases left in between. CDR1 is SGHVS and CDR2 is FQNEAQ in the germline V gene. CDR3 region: CASSFGLTSGAQETQYF. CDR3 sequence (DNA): TGTGCCAGCAGCTTTGGCCTCACATCAGGGGCCCAAGAGACCCAGTACTTC.

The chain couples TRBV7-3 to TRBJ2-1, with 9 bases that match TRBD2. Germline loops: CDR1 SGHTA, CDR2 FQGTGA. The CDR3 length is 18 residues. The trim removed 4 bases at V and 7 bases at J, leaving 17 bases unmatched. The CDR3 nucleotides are TGTGCCAGCAGCTCCCCCGCGGGGGGGAGGGCGCGCGGAAATGAGCAGTTCTTC. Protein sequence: CASSSPAGGRARGNEQFF.

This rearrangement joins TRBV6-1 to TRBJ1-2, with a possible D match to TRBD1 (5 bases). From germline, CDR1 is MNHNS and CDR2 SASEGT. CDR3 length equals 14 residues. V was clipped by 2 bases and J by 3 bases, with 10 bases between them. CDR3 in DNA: TGTGCCAGCAGTGAAAGGGGCAGTTACTATGGCTACACCTTC. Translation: CASSERGSYYGYTF.

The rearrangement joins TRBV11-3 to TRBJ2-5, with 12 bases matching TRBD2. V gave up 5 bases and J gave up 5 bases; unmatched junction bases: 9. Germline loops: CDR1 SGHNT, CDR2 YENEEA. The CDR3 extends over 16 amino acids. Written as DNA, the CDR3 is TGTGCCAGCAGCCCCCGCCTGACTAGCGGGGGTGAGACCCAGTACTTC. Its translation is CASSPRLTSGGETQYF.